The present entry profiles one T cell receptor beta chain with its context. Its antigen is as yet unknown. The PCR made use of 60 Vbeta and 13 Jbeta primers. Sequencing used immunoSEQ multiplex PCR; TCRdb keeps in-frame clones, though not all of them. The table has 150,000 to 180,000 clones, approximately 80% seen once; the top ten hold around 13%. This sample was taken from a study of cytomegalovirus exposure and HLA in healthy donors. General study results and limits: TRBV6-2, TRBV6-3 and some other V segments were unresolvable in 87-base-pair reads. No immune exposure information besides CMV serostatus was available. Later analysis showed TCR association rates varying by HLA locus, highest for DRB1 and lowest for HLA-C. One variant, a missense change in DCLRE1C, was linked in a later analysis to TCR beta V- and J-gene trimming.

Per the germline V gene, CDR1 is MGHDK and CDR2 is SYGVNS. There are 14 residues in the CDR3. J lost 5 bases, V lost 5 bases, and 6 bases had no gene match. This TCR derives from a man under 40 in good health and CMV-seropositive. The chain couples TRBV25-1 to TRBJ1-5, with 7 bases lining up with TRBD1. Sequencing was done on a sample of PBMCs. As DNA, the CDR3 is TGTGCCAGCAGTCCCTGGCAGGGGGATCAGCCCCAGCATTTT. This translates into CASSPWQGDQPQHF. Supplemented by reference TRBV25-1 and TRBJ1-5, the full variable domain reads EADIYQTPRYLVIGTGKKITLECSQTMGHDKMYWYQQDPGMELHLIHYSYGVNSTEKGDLSSESTVSRIRTEHFPLTLESARPSHTSQYLCASSPWQGDQPQHFGDGTRLSIL.